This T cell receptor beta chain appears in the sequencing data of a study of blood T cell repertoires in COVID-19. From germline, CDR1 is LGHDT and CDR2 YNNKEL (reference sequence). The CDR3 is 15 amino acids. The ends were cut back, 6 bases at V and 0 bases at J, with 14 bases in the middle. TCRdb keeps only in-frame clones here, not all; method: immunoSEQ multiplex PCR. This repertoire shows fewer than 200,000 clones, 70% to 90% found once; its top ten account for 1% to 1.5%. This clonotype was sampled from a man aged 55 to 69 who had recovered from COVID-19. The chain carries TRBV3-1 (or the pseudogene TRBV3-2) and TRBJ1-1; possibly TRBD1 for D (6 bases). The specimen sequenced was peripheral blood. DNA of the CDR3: TGTGCCAGCAGGTCTCCTCAGGGGATGAACACTGAAGCTTTCTTT. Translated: CASRSPQGMNTEAFF.